This T cell receptor (beta chain) stems from a study of blood T cell repertoires in COVID-19. Study at large: From the United States, Italy and Spain came samples of acute and convalescent COVID-19. PBMCs, B-cell-depleted T cells, or T cells provided the cDNA or gDNA that made up the material.

V was clipped by 5 bases and J by 5 bases; unmatched bases: 21. This CDR3 comprises 20 residues. Germline values: CDR1 SGHTA, CDR2 FQGTGA. Under the authors' procedure: Cell counts per sample came from amplifying reference gene primers. Sequencing used immunoSEQ multiplex PCR; TCRdb keeps in-frame clones, though not all of them. Clonal size and the V and J genes are those of that table, whereas D and trimming came from the DNA. Of roughly 140,000 clones in the sample, about four fifths were seen once. The gene calls are TRBV7-3 and TRBJ2-2, with 9 bases fitting TRBD1. Source material: peripheral blood. This clonotype originated in a human donor in a cohort sampled during active COVID-19. The CDR3 DNA is TGTGCCAGCAGCACTTCTCCTCGCAGCATCCGGGACAGGGTTACCGGGGAGCTGTTTTTT. It is translated as CASSTSPRSIRDRVTGELFF.